The 17 T cell receptor beta chains in this list originate from one sample, sequenced in a study of blood T cell repertoires in COVID-19. Method: immunoSEQ multiplex PCR; TCRdb's copy keeps in-frame clones and lacks some. The data hold approximately 150,000 clones, with roughly 84% observed a single time. Sequenced input: peripheral blood. These receptors were taken from a woman aged 50 to 60 in a cohort sampled during active or convalescent COVID-19.

The chain combines TRBV7-9 with TRBJ1-2, with D perhaps TRBD1 (5 bases). The CDR3 is made up of 16 amino acids. The V and J ends lost 5 bases and 4 bases respectively, with 20 bases between them. The germline CDR1 and CDR2 sequences are SEHNR and FQNEAQ (reference sequence). DNA of the CDR3: TGTGCCAGCAGCCTATACCGGACAATTACATCCTATGGCTACACCTTC. Its protein product is CASSLYRTITSYGYTF.

There are a few counts of this clone. The V gene is TRBV12-3 or TRBV12-4, the J gene TRBJ1-2; maybe TRBD1 (6 bases). The V end was cut by 7 bases, the J end by 3 bases, with 12 bases between. There are 13 residues in the CDR3. The CDR3 spells CASTRDTYYGYTF. CDR3 in DNA: TGTGCCAGCACCAGGGACACCTACTATGGCTACACCTTC.

V is TRBV19 and J is TRBJ1-5; a possible D gene is TRBD1 (5 bases). V gave up 5 bases and J gave up 5 bases, with 10 bases separating them. CDR1 is LNHDA, CDR2 SQIVND, per germline (reference sequence). This CDR3 contains 13 residues. CDR3 sequence: CASSGGGDQPQHF. CDR3 in DNA: TGTGCCAGTAGTGGGGGAGGGGATCAGCCCCAGCATTTT.

This clone was observed a handful of times. This rearrangement joins TRBV6-2 or TRBV6-3 to TRBJ2-3, with D possibly being TRBD2 (7 bases). The CDR3 extends over 15 amino acids. CDR1 and CDR2 from the germline V gene are MNHEY and SVGEGT. V lost 5 bases and J lost 4, with 16 bases in between. This CDR3 reads CASSPQEGGPDTQYF. CDR3 coding DNA: TGTGCCAGCAGTCCCCAGGAGGGGGGGCCAGATACGCAGTATTTT.

The CDR3 DNA reads TGTGCCAGAAGCGGCAACAGGGGGCCCCTCCACTTT. Protein: CARSGNRGPLHF. The genes are TRBV5-3 and TRBJ1-6; 8 bases agree with TRBD1. TRBV5-3 is given ORF status, its function remaining uncertain. This CDR3 is 12 amino acids long. Trimming at V came to 4 bases and at J to 13 bases, leaving 4 bases not matched to a gene.

This chain uses TRBV24-1 with TRBJ2-3; weak D call: TRBD2 (5 bases). Germline V lookup: CDR1 KGHDR, CDR2 SFDVKD. This CDR3 comprises 15 residues. The germline V and J ends were trimmed by 5 bases and 1 base, with 12 bases remaining between them. The CDR3 reads CATSAERTRTDTQYF. In DNA form, the CDR3 reads TGTGCCACCAGTGCTGAGCGGACCCGCACAGATACGCAGTATTTT.

This chain uses TRBV9 with TRBJ2-5; 10 bases are shared with TRBD2. CDR1 SGDLS and CDR2 YYNGEE come from the germline V gene. This CDR3 is built from 17 residues. V dropped 0 bases and J dropped 1; count of bases not matched to a gene: 6. The CDR3 spells CASSVALGLAAQETQYF. In nucleotides, the CDR3 is TGTGCCAGCAGCGTAGCTCTCGGACTAGCGGCCCAAGAGACCCAGTACTTC.

The V and J genes are TRBV5-6 and TRBJ1-3; 7 bases line up with TRBD1. The junction had 13 bases not matched to a gene; V was cut back by 4 bases and J by 3 bases. The CDR3 spans 17 residues. The germline V gene has CDR1 SGHDT and CDR2 YYEEEE. The CDR3: CASSLLRGQERGNTIYF. Here the CDR3 DNA reads TGTGCCAGCAGCCTCCTAAGAGGACAGGAGCGTGGAAACACCATATATTTT.

On this clone itself: The sample has other DNA sequences that encode this CDR3 too. The J gene is TRBJ1-5, the V gene TRBV12-3 or TRBV12-4; a possible D gene is TRBD1 (5 bases). Trimming took 4 bases from V and 5 from J, leaving 9 bases between them. The CDR3 spans 13 residues. The CDR3 DNA sequence: TGTGCCAGCAGTTCCCAGGGCGATCAGCCCCAGCATTTT. The encoded protein is CASSSQGDQPQHF.

This sequence joins TRBV30 and TRBJ2-7, with 9 bases matching TRBD1. This CDR3 is 15 amino acids long. Germline loops: CDR1 GTSNPN, CDR2 SVGIG (reference sequence). J lost 5 bases, V lost 0 bases, and 8 bases had no gene match. CDR3 amino acids: CAWSVPGQGRDEQYF. Written as DNA, the CDR3 is TGTGCCTGGAGTGTACCGGGACAGGGAAGAGACGAGCAGTACTTC.

The chain has TRBV5-4 and TRBJ1-4; TRBD1 agrees at 7 bases. J was trimmed by 3 bases and V by 5 bases; bases with no gene match: 16. The CDR3 runs to 18 residues. The germline V gene has CDR1 SGHNT and CDR2 YYREEE (reference sequence). CDR3 nucleotide sequence: TGTGCCAGCAGACTAAAACAGGGGAAGGTTCTATCTAATGAAAAACTGTTTTTT. It translates to CASRLKQGKVLSNEKLFF.

The CDR3 loop reads CASSTFTGAQYF. Written as DNA, the CDR3 is TGTGCCAGCAGCACTTTTACAGGGGCCCAGTACTTC. The V gene is TRBV7-9, the J gene TRBJ2-7; 7 nucleotides match TRBD1. The CDR3 spans 12 residues. J lost 10 bases, V lost 5 bases, and 8 bases had no gene match. The V gene's germline CDR1 is SEHNR and CDR2 FQNEAQ (reference sequence).

V gene TRBV6-1 combines with J gene TRBJ1-4, with 9 positions matching TRBD1. Germline V gives CDR1 MNHNS, CDR2 SASEGT. CDR3 length: 16 residues. V trimming: 2 bases; J trimming: 8 bases; junction bases outside the gene matches: 9. CDR3 DNA: TGTGCCAGCAGTGAATATAGCGGACAGGGGCGCGAAAAACTGTTTTTT. Translation gives CASSEYSGQGREKLFF.

CDR3 nucleotides: TGCGCCAGCAGCTTGCTGCCGGGACAGGGTCCCTACGAGCAGTACTTC. It yields the protein CASSLLPGQGPYEQYF. The chain is built from TRBV5-1 and TRBJ2-7, with TRBD1 identical over 9 bases. Germline V gene data show CDR1 as SGHRS and CDR2 as YFSETQ. The CDR3 sequence is 16 residues long. The J segment lost 2 bases and the V segment lost 1 base, leaving 7 bases of the junction unmatched.

This CDR3 is CATTKLDRNTGELFF. The CDR3 DNA reads as TGCGCCACTACGAAATTAGACAGGAACACCGGGGAGCTGTTTTTT. The chain has TRBV5-1 and TRBJ2-2; possibly TRBD1 for D (5 bases). This CDR3 comprises 15 residues. Between the trimmed V and J ends, which lost 9 bases and 1 base, there was a span of 16 bases. Germline values: CDR1 SGHRS, CDR2 YFSETQ.

The J gene is TRBJ1-1, the V gene TRBV10-3; TRBD1 aligns across 7 bases. Germline-derived CDR1 and CDR2 are ENHRY and SYGVKD. This CDR3 comprises 12 residues. The CDR3 sequence is CAPRTGRTEAFF. The CDR3 DNA reads as TGTGCTCCTCGGACAGGCCGGACTGAAGCTTTCTTT.

This chain connects TRBV7-2 to TRBJ1-6; 9 bases fit TRBD1. This CDR3 region has 17 residues. Germline-derived CDR1 and CDR2 are SGHTA and FQGNSA. Germline trimming cut 5 bases from V and 0 bases from J; bases unmatched to any gene: 5. This chain's CDR3 is CASSRDRASSYNSPLHF. The DNA of the CDR3 is TGTGCCAGCAGCCGGGACAGGGCAAGCTCCTATAATTCACCCCTCCACTTT.